These 2 T cell receptor beta chains originate from one sample sequenced in a study of blood T cell repertoires in COVID-19. TCRdb's table, derived via immunoSEQ multiplex PCR, lists solely in-frame clones and lacks some. The table records over 40,000 clones, roughly 82% of them present only once. Sequencing used peripheral blood. These receptors were taken from a human donor in a cohort sampled during active COVID-19.

The rearrangement uses TRBV10-3 and TRBJ1-1; 9 bases align to TRBD1. The germline V gene encodes CDR1 ENHRY and CDR2 SYGVKD. The J segment lost 0 bases and the V segment lost 2 bases, leaving 10 bases of the junction unmatched. The CDR3 consists of 18 residues. The DNA for the CDR3 is TGTGCCATCAGTGAGACCAGGGGGACAGGGACCGTGAACACTGAAGCTTTCTTT. Its translation is CAISETRGTGTVNTEAFF.

The sample holds one count of this clone. The chain uses TRBV11-3 and TRBJ2-3; 11 bases agree with TRBD1. CDR3 length equals 16 residues. CDR1 SGHNT and CDR2 YENEEA come from the germline V gene. V gave up 0 bases and J gave up 7 bases; unmatched junction bases: 6. The CDR3 loop reads CASSLERTGGDYTQYF. CDR3 sequence (DNA): TGTGCCAGCAGCTTAGAAAGGACAGGGGGCGATTATACGCAGTATTTT.